This T cell receptor (beta chain) is drawn from a study of CD8+CD57+ T cells in acquired aplastic anemia. Study details: Quantities of DNA derived from sorted CD4+ and CD8+ cells averaged around 3 ug. Healthy donors had, on average, approximately 9.9 million reads for their CD4+ cells.

CDR3 and TCR beta VDJ profiling relied on genomic DNA as the template. TCRdb re-derived calls from the reads in MiXCR, one entry per CDR3 protein. The sample holds 200,000 to 250,000 distinct CDR3 sequences, 61% seen once. Germline V lookup: CDR1 SGDLS, CDR2 YYNGEE. The CDR3 loop spans 17 amino acids. V was cut by 3 bases and J by 2 bases, with 18 bases left in between. This clonotype was found many times. Its antigen is unknown. The study, taken as a whole, reports: The number of CD8+ CDR3 sequences shared by patients and controls was roughly 31. No significant difference in CD8+ Simpson's diversity was found between patients and controls.

Input material: sorted CD4+, CD8+, or CD8+CD57+ T cells (not recorded which) from PBMCs. The V call is TRBV9, the J call TRBJ2-1; D might be TRBD2 (6 bases). The TCR sequence derives from a human donor in good health. This CDR3 is CASSATTNSGPYNEQFF. The CDR3 nucleotides read TGTGCCAGCAGCGCGACTACCAATAGCGGCCCCTACAATGAGCAGTTCTTC.